Included here is one T cell receptor (beta chain) sequence, with context. Which antigen it targets is not known. Base qualities were left out, and no much larger clone turns up one base away. According to the germline V gene, CDR1 reads SGHTA and CDR2 reads FQGNSA. The CDR3 goes from the cysteine to the phenylalanine over 16 residues. Of all the DNA, just the CDR3 is kept, 48 bases in frame from base 1. A distance of 16 bases separates the germline ends of V and J, which lose 5 bases and 0 bases respectively. The treatment or condition label corresponds to: roughly 20 received Ad26.COV2.S at low or high dose, single or two shots; about 5 received placebo; per-sample allocation not given. For vaccine and placebo recipients, the sequenced repertoires came from samples collected on day 63 after the first injection. In Cohort 1b, roughly 25 adults aged 18-55 years were enrolled at a single site in Boston, USA, between 29 July and 7 August 2020. Ad26.COV2.S was a replication-incompetent adenovirus type 26 vector expressing a prefusion-stabilized SARS-CoV-2 spike protein from the original Wuhan strain.

This entry belongs to a study of Ad26.COV2.S vaccination and SARS-CoV-2 variants (dated by TCRdb to about 2021). Study-level background: Donors in the vaccine arm were drawn from COV1001, a phase I-IIa trial of Ad26.COV2.S in healthy adults that was multicentre, randomized, double-blind and placebo-controlled. Trial participants were randomized into five groups of five, in which low-dose or high-dose Ad26.COV2.S was given once or twice, or placebo was given on both occasions. Ad26.COV2.S was administered intramuscularly at 5 x 10^10 or 1 x 10^11 viral particles, either as a single shot or as two shots given 56 days apart. The TCR-sequenced set comprised approximately 30 samples: some 20 Ad26.COV2.S vaccine recipients, 5 placebo recipients and 8 SARS-CoV-2 convalescent individuals. TCRbeta repertoire sequencing served as the tool for gauging how specific and how broad the SARS-CoV-2-reactive T cell receptors were following Ad26.COV2.S vaccination. Investigators remained blinded to trial group allocation during experiments and outcome assessment. The research as a whole found: Vaccine and placebo recipients had comparable non-spike TCR breadth, which fits with the vaccine containing only spike. Compared with placebo recipients, Ad26.COV2.S recipients showed higher spike-specific TCR breadth (P = 0.0014). The authors noted that total T cell responses may have been underestimated by the TCR breadth and depth analyses. After vaccination, spike-specific CD8+ and CD4+ T cell responses were reported to show substantial breadth. The study lacked the statistical power to compare responses across vaccine doses or regimens.

The immunoSEQ Assay was used to sequence TCRbeta CDR3 regions. After extraction, genomic DNA underwent amplification by bias-controlled multiplex PCR, followed by high-throughput sequencing. The study's processing was this. To quantify the absolute abundance of each unique TCRbeta CDR3 region, sequences were collapsed and filtered. T cell fraction was estimated by normalizing TCRbeta template counts to usable DNA, which was measured by amplifying reference genes present in all nucleated cells. Repertoire TCRs were annotated as SARS-CoV-2-specific when V gene, CDR3 amino acid sequence and J gene were exactly matched to a known reactive TCR set. The reference SARS-CoV-2 TCR set was obtained from MIRA and was filtered for enrichment in COVID-19-positive ImmuneCODE repertoires, whereby public or cross-reactive TCRs were removed. Drawing on the MIRA antigens, annotated TCRs were analysed further at the level of specific ORF or position within ORF. Depth was the summed frequency of annotated unique rearrangements, while breadth was defined as annotated unique rearrangements over total unique productive rearrangements. TCR breadth was compared between groups using two-sided Wilcoxon rank-sum tests. TCRdb's version of the immuneACCESS table is confined to in-frame rearrangements and falls short of the full clone set. An unresolved V gene accounts for under half of the shortfall where checked; the remainder is of unknown origin. The V and J calls and clone size are taken from that table; D and trimming were inferred from the DNA. This sample gives about 320,000 clones in total; roughly 86% of them show up just once. Approximately 1.9% of the sample comes from the top ten.

This chain is built from TRBV7-2 and TRBJ1-1; the D gene cannot be resolved reliably. The sample here was peripheral blood, taken in a trial of Ad26.COV2.S vaccine versus placebo. The TCR originated in a person between 18 and 65 years old who received the Ad26.COV2.S COVID-19 vaccine or a placebo. CDR3 region: CASSPSGVQVNTEAFF. The nucleotide sequence is TGTGCCAGCAGCCCAAGCGGGGTCCAAGTGAACACTGAAGCTTTCTTT.